The 31 T cell receptor beta chains given below trace back to one sample, sequenced in a study of OX40 agonist ivuxolimab in advanced cancers. Libraries were prepared by immunoSEQ multiplex PCR; TCRdb keeps only in-frame clonotypes and omits some of them. The profile shows around 65,000 clones, about 85% of them singletons. Material: CD4+ or CD8+ T cells sorted from blood, obtained in a trial of the OX40 agonist ivuxolimab. These TCRs come from an adult with an advanced solid tumor such as melanoma, head and neck, liver or kidney cancer.

This chain links TRBV6-6 with TRBJ1-6, with D possibly TRBD1 on 5 matching bases. Trimming removed 0 bases at V and 10 bases at J, with 13 bases between. This CDR3 is 15 amino acids long. Per the germline V gene, CDR1 is MNHNY and CDR2 is SVGAGI (reference sequence). This CDR3 is CASSYSGVGDSPLHF. Here the CDR3 DNA reads TGTGCCAGCAGTTACTCAGGGGTTGGGGACTCACCCCTCCACTTT.

The V gene is TRBV29-1, the J gene TRBJ1-2; no clear D. The ends were cut back, 4 bases at V and 8 bases at J, with 17 bases in the middle. The CDR3 length is 13 residues. CDR1 is SQVTM and CDR2 is ANQGSEA in the germline V gene. The CDR3 coding sequence is TGCAGCGTTGGCGGAGTAGGATTGGGAGGCTACACCTTC. Translated, it gives CSVGGVGLGGYTF.

V usage is TRBV6-6 and J usage is TRBJ1-5, with 9 bases matching TRBD1. CDR1 and CDR2 (germline): MNHNY, SVGAGI (reference sequence). Unmatched junction bases numbered 4, after V lost 0 bases and J lost 10 bases. The CDR3 extends over 14 amino acids. The CDR3 coding sequence is TGTGCCAGCAGTTACTCGGAGACAGGGGGACCCCAGCATTTT. This encodes CASSYSETGGPQHF.

This sequence joins TRBV9 and TRBJ2-1; 13 positions agree with TRBD2. Germline lookup yields CDR1 SGDLS and CDR2 YYNGEE. The CDR3 has 15 residues. Losses at the gene ends were 2 bases for V and 7 bases for J; bases not matched to a gene: 3. In nucleotides, the CDR3 is TGTGCCAGCAGCGTGACTAGCGGGGGGACAAATGAGCAGTTCTTC. Its protein is CASSVTSGGTNEQFF.

The V call is TRBV7-8, the J call TRBJ1-1; 7 bases are shared with TRBD1. Germline assignment: CDR1 SGHVS and CDR2 FQNEAQ. V lost 2 bases and J lost 3; bases outside the gene matches: 12. The CDR3 has 17 residues. For the CDR3, the DNA is TGTGCCAGCAGCTTAAGCGTTTCAGGGGGAGGACACACTGAAGCTTTCTTT. Protein sequence: CASSLSVSGGGHTEAFF.

The chain employs TRBV14 and TRBJ1-2, with a weak D call TRBD1 (6 bases). With 4 bases removed from V and 1 base from J, the gap between germline ends came to 10 bases. This CDR3 spans 14 amino acids. In germline, CDR1 is SGHDN, CDR2 FVKESK. The CDR3 coding sequence is TGTGCCAGCAGCCGGGACACCTATAACTATGGCTACACCTTC. As protein: CASSRDTYNYGYTF.

The chain employs TRBV4-3 and TRBJ1-5, with D possibly being TRBD1 (6 bases). This CDR3 has 14 residues. Trimming left V 1 base short and J 7 bases short, with 11 bases between. CDR1 is LGHNA and CDR2 is YSLEER in the germline V gene. CDR3 amino acids: CASSQGLQGQPQHF. CDR3 DNA: TGCGCCAGCAGCCAAGGCCTACAGGGACAGCCCCAGCATTTT.

The rearrangement joins TRBV7-3 to TRBJ2-3, with 10 positions matching TRBD2. CDR1 and CDR2 (germline): SGHTA, FQGTGA. CDR3 length equals 15 residues. The V segment lost 5 bases and the J segment 2 bases; nucleotides outside the gene matches: 4. CDR3 region: CASSRAGGNTDTQYF. Here the CDR3 DNA reads TGTGCCAGCAGCCGAGCGGGGGGGAACACAGATACGCAGTATTTT.

V usage is TRBV5-6 and J usage is TRBJ2-1, with a tentative D call TRBD2 (6 bases). Looked up from germline, CDR1 is SGHDT and CDR2 is YYEEEE. The CDR3 consists of 15 residues. V was shortened by 2 bases and J by 3 bases, with 12 bases between the two germline ends. In DNA form, the CDR3 reads TGTGCCAGCAGCTTAGGGCGGGGAGGCTACAATGAGCAGTTCTTC. Translation gives CASSLGRGGYNEQFF.

The chain uses TRBV11-3 and TRBJ2-2, with D tentatively TRBD2 (5 bases). Germline V gene lookup returns CDR1 SGHNT and CDR2 YENEEA. This CDR3 spans 16 amino acids. Trimming took 5 bases from V and 0 from J, leaving 13 bases between them. The CDR3 loop reads CASSRLSDTNTGELFF. The CDR3 DNA follows: TGTGCCAGCAGCCGACTTAGCGATACGAACACCGGGGAGCTGTTTTTT.

The rearrangement joins TRBV11-1 to TRBJ1-3; D uncertain. CDR3 length: 15 residues. Trimming took off 6 bases at V and 0 bases at J, with 12 bases between the two ends. Germline CDR1 is SGHAT and CDR2 is FQDESV (reference sequence). The CDR3 region is CASSFTGDSGNTIYF. CDR3 bases: TGTGCCAGCAGTTTCACGGGAGACTCTGGAAACACCATATATTTT. The variable domain in full, with the rest retrieved from reference TRBV11-1 and TRBJ1-3, is EAEVAQSPRYKITEKSQAVAFWCDPISGHATLYWYRQILGQGPELLVQFQDESVVDDSQLPKDRFSAERLKGVDSTLKIQPAELGDSAMYLCASSFTGDSGNTIYFGEGSWLTVV.

This chain joins TRBV7-2 and TRBJ2-5, with 10 bases matching TRBD2. The CDR3 extends over 19 amino acids. CDR1 is SGHTA, CDR2 FQGNSA, per germline. The ends lost 1 base at V and 6 bases at J; junction bases unmatched: 17. CDR3 DNA: TGTGCCAGCAGCTTAGAAGTGGTTTCAGCGGGGGGGCCTTGGAAGACCCAGTACTTC. It is translated as CASSLEVVSAGGPWKTQYF.

The gene calls are TRBV2 and TRBJ1-6; D gene ambiguous. Looked up from germline, CDR1 is SNHLY and CDR2 is FYNNEI. Between the trimmed V and J ends, which lost 2 bases and 8 bases, there was a span of 10 bases. The CDR3 runs 14 residues. The CDR3 nucleotides read TGTGCCAGCAGTGAAACCGGCTCGGATTCACCCCTCCACTTT. Amino acid sequence: CASSETGSDSPLHF.

V is TRBV6-5 and J is TRBJ1-2; TRBD1 is a possible D gene (5 bases). Between the trimmed V and J ends, which lost 2 bases and 4 bases, there was a span of 8 bases. CDR3 length equals 13 residues. Looked up from germline, CDR1 is MNHEY and CDR2 is SVGAGI. The CDR3 DNA is TGTGCCAGCAGTTACCCCGGGGGCTATGGCTACACCTTC. Translating it yields CASSYPGGYGYTF.

CDR3 DNA: TGCGCCAGCAGCCAAGAGGGCAGGGGCGGTGTGTCTGGAAACACCATATATTTT. This translates into CASSQEGRGGVSGNTIYF. The V gene is TRBV4-1, the J gene TRBJ1-3; TRBD1 is a possible D gene (6 bases). Germline V CDR1 and CDR2: MGHRA, YSYEKL. This CDR3 has 18 amino acids. Trimming removed 0 bases at V and 1 base at J, with 16 bases between.

This clone appeared a single time. The V gene is TRBV6-6, the J gene TRBJ2-7, with TRBD1 matching over 7 bases. The CDR3 has 15 amino acids. Germline-derived CDR1 and CDR2 are MNHNY and SVGAGI (reference sequence). The V and J ends lost 7 bases and 4 bases, in that order; junction bases with no gene match: 13. The chain's CDR3 is CASKLGQGVTYEQYF. The CDR3 bases are TGTGCCAGCAAGTTAGGGCAGGGGGTCACATACGAGCAGTACTTC.

CDR3 region: CASSFGTPANYGYTF. In DNA form, the CDR3 reads TGCGCCAGCAGCTTCGGGACGCCTGCTAACTATGGCTACACCTTC. The chain employs TRBV5-1 and TRBJ1-2, with D possibly TRBD1 on 5 matching bases. V was cut by 2 bases and J by 0 bases, with 11 bases left in between. CDR1 and CDR2 (germline): SGHRS, YFSETQ. This CDR3 region has 15 residues.

The chain employs TRBV11-1 and TRBJ1-1; unclear D gene. The CDR3 is 13 amino acids. V shed 0 bases and J shed 0 bases, with 2 bases lying between them. Germline CDR1 SGHAT, CDR2 FQDESV (reference sequence). CDR3 sequence reads: CASSLAVNTEAFF. As DNA, the CDR3 is TGTGCCAGCAGCTTAGCCGTGAACACTGAAGCTTTCTTT. Full variable domain (rest looked up from reference TRBV11-1 and TRBJ1-1): EAEVAQSPRYKITEKSQAVAFWCDPISGHATLYWYRQILGQGPELLVQFQDESVVDDSQLPKDRFSAERLKGVDSTLKIQPAELGDSAMYLCASSLAVNTEAFFGQGTRLTVV.

The rearrangement links TRBV28 to TRBJ1-2; D call uncertain. From germline, CDR1 is MDHEN and CDR2 SYDVKM. This CDR3 is built from 14 residues. Trimming removed 4 bases at V and 0 bases at J, with 9 bases between. This CDR3 is CASSYSLSNYGYTF. CDR3 nucleotides: TGTGCCAGCAGTTATTCCCTCTCTAACTATGGCTACACCTTC.

The rearrangement joins TRBV7-2 to TRBJ2-2; no reliable D call. Trimming removed 5 bases from V and 6 bases from J, with 16 bases in between. CDR1 is SGHTA, CDR2 FQGNSA, per germline. The CDR3 extends over 15 amino acids. This CDR3 reads CASSRDPGLAGELFF. In nucleotides, the CDR3 is TGTGCCAGCAGCAGAGACCCTGGGCTTGCCGGGGAGCTGTTTTTT. Filled out from reference TRBV7-2 and TRBJ2-2, the complete variable domain reads GAGVSQSPSNKVTEKGKDVELRCDPISGHTALYWYRQSLGQGLEFLIYFQGNSAPDKSGLPSDRFSAERTGGSVSTLTIQRTQQEDSAVYLCASSRDPGLAGELFFGEGSRLTVL.

The rearrangement links TRBV6-1 to TRBJ2-7; the D gene could be TRBD1 or TRBD2 (5 bases each). The V and J ends lost 6 bases and 2 bases respectively, with 8 bases between them. This CDR3 has 12 residues. Germline-derived CDR1 and CDR2 are MNHNS and SASEGT. CDR3 sequence (DNA): TGTGCCAGCAGGGGGGTTACCTACGAGCAGTACTTC. It specifies CASRGVTYEQYF.

The chain couples TRBV27 to TRBJ1-6, with a possible D match to TRBD1 (6 bases). The CDR3 spans 16 residues. Per germline, CDR1 MNHEY and CDR2 SMNVEV (reference sequence). Trimming took 5 bases from V and 9 from J, leaving 20 bases between them. The DNA for the CDR3 is TGTGCCAGCAGTCCCAGCGGGGGGCCCTTAGGTTCACCCCTCCACTTT. It specifies CASSPSGGPLGSPLHF.

The DNA for the CDR3 is TGTGCCAGCAGTTTTAGGACTAGCGGGGGCCGAGAATCCTACGAGCAGTACTTC. This translates into CASSFRTSGGRESYEQYF. J is TRBJ2-7 and V is TRBV27; 13 positions match TRBD2. Germline trimming cut 3 bases from V and 1 base from J; bases unmatched to any gene: 9. The CDR3 spans 18 residues. Germline values: CDR1 MNHEY, CDR2 SMNVEV (reference sequence).

This chain connects TRBV14 to TRBJ1-1, with a tentative D call TRBD1 (6 bases). The germline V and J ends were trimmed by 1 base and 4 bases, with 13 bases remaining between them. The germline V gene encodes CDR1 SGHDN and CDR2 FVKESK. This CDR3 is built from 15 residues. CDR3 DNA sequence: TGTGCCAGCAGCCAAGCTTTGGGGGCGGTCACTGAAGCTTTCTTT. Translating it yields CASSQALGAVTEAFF.

The chain employs TRBV6-1 and TRBJ2-5, with TRBD2 identical over 15 bases. Germline lookup yields CDR1 MNHNS and CDR2 SASEGT. J was trimmed by 6 bases and V by 6 bases; bases with no gene match: 5. CDR3 length: 15 amino acids. The DNA for the CDR3 is TGTGCCAGCAGCGACGGGACTAGCGGGGGGAAGACCCAGTACTTC. Encoded protein: CASSDGTSGGKTQYF.

The rearrangement uses TRBV15 and TRBJ1-2, with 7 positions matching TRBD1. Germline trimming cut 4 bases from V and 5 bases from J; bases unmatched to any gene: 7. Germline V gene data show CDR1 as LNHNV and CDR2 as YYDKDF (reference sequence). The CDR3 contains 14 residues. CDR3: CATSNLDRTYGYTF. CDR3 sequence (DNA): TGTGCCACCAGCAACCTGGACAGGACTTATGGCTACACCTTC.

The chain is built from TRBV11-2 and TRBJ1-3, with D uncertain. The CDR3 runs 12 residues. Deletions cut 3 bases from V and 4 bases from J, with 4 bases between. Germline V gene lookup returns CDR1 SGHAT and CDR2 FQNNGV. The CDR3 region is CASSFPGNTIYF. The CDR3 bases are TGTGCCAGCAGCTTCCCAGGAAACACCATATATTTT. Using reference TRBV11-2 and TRBJ1-3 for the parts outside the CDR3, the full variable domain is EAGVAQSPRYKIIEKRQSVAFWCNPISGHATLYWYQQILGQGPKLLIQFQNNGVVDDSQLPKDRFSAERLKGVDSTLKIQPAKLEDSAVYLCASSFPGNTIYFGEGSWLTVV.

The sample holds a few counts of this clone. This chain uses TRBV19 with TRBJ2-7; D tentatively reads TRBD1 or TRBD2 (5 bases each). In germline, CDR1 is LNHDA, CDR2 SQIVND (reference sequence). Trimming took off 9 bases at V and 3 bases at J, with 12 bases between the two ends. This CDR3 comprises 12 residues. The CDR3 DNA reads as TGTGCCAGCGGGGCCTCTCTCTACGAGCAGTACTTC. Protein product: CASGASLYEQYF.

The rearrangement joins TRBV5-6 to TRBJ2-7; 7 nucleotides line up with TRBD1. V was pared by 4 bases and J by 6 bases, with 13 bases of the junction left unmatched. The CDR3 is 15 residues long. Per the germline V gene, CDR1 is SGHDT and CDR2 is YYEEEE. The CDR3 nucleotides read TGTGCCAGCAGCAAGCAGACTGGGACAGTACTCGAGCAGTACTTC. Residues: CASSKQTGTVLEQYF. Based on the CDR3 plus reference TRBV5-6 and TRBJ2-7, the full variable domain is DAGVTQSPTHLIKTRGQQVTLRCSPKSGHDTVSWYQQALGQGPQFIFQYYEEEERQRGNFPDRFSGHQFPNYSSELNVNALLLGDSALYLCASSKQTGTVLEQYFGPGTRLTVT.

V gene TRBV7-9 combines with J gene TRBJ1-4; 9 bases are shared with TRBD1. CDR1 SEHNR and CDR2 FQNEAQ come from the germline V gene (reference sequence). The CDR3 covers 14 residues. J gave up 7 bases and V 5 bases, and 5 bases lay outside the gene matches. The CDR3 region is CASSRTGDLEKLFF. The CDR3 region has the DNA TGTGCCAGCAGCCGGACAGGGGATCTTGAAAAACTGTTTTTT.

The V and J genes are TRBV5-1 and TRBJ1-2, with a weak D call TRBD1 (6 bases). CDR1 is SGHRS and CDR2 is YFSETQ in the germline V gene. V was shortened by 4 bases and J by 2 bases, with 12 bases between the two germline ends. The CDR3 extends over 14 amino acids. The CDR3 sequence is CASSDPGENYGYTF. The CDR3 region has the DNA TGCGCCAGCAGCGATCCAGGGGAGAACTATGGCTACACCTTC.